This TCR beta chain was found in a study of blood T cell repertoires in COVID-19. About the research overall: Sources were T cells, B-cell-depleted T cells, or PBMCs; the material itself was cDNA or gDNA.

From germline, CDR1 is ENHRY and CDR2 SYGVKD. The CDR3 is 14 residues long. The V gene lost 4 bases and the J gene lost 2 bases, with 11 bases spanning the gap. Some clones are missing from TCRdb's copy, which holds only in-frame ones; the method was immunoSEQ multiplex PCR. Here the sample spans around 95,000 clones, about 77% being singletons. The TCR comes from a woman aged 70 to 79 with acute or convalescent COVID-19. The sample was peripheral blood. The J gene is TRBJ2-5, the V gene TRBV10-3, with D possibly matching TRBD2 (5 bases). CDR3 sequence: CAISGGKEQETQYF. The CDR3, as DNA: TGTGCCATCAGTGGAGGGAAGGAGCAAGAGACCCAGTACTTC.